Below are 12 T cell receptor beta chains sequenced from a single sample in a study of OX40 agonist ivuxolimab in advanced cancers. Here immunoSEQ multiplex PCR was the method, and the copy in TCRdb shows in-frame clones only, minus some. The repertoire has over 40,000 clones, approximately 80% of them found once; the top ten carry about 5.5%. This specimen consisted of CD4+ or CD8+ T cells sorted from blood, obtained in a trial of the OX40 agonist ivuxolimab. Every receptor here comes from an adult with an advanced solid tumor such as melanoma, head and neck, liver or kidney cancer.

The chain couples TRBV18 to TRBJ1-1, with TRBD1 matching 7 bases. CDR1 KGHSH and CDR2 LQKENI come from the germline V gene. Unmatched junction bases numbered 9, after V lost 4 bases and J lost 4 bases. This CDR3 is built from 15 residues. CDR3 coding DNA: TGTGCCAGCTCACAACGTACAGGGGACGGCACTGAAGCTTTCTTT. This codes for CASSQRTGDGTEAFF.

The rearrangement joins TRBV29-1 to TRBJ2-7; D remains ambiguous. The V end was cut by 1 base, the J end by 0 bases, with 10 bases between. The CDR3 is made up of 14 amino acids. Germline CDR1 and CDR2: SQVTM and ANQGSEA. CDR3 in amino acids: CSVEGDGSSYEQYF. DNA of the CDR3: TGCAGCGTTGAAGGCGACGGTAGCTCCTACGAGCAGTACTTC.

The rearrangement links TRBV5-1 to TRBJ1-1; 9 nucleotides match TRBD1. The germline V gene has CDR1 SGHRS and CDR2 YFSETQ. Unmatched junction bases numbered 5, after V lost 4 bases and J lost 4 bases. This CDR3 is 14 amino acids long. CDR3 amino acids: CASSLGQGGTEAFF. For the CDR3, the DNA is TGCGCCAGCAGCCTGGGACAGGGAGGCACTGAAGCTTTCTTT.

V and J are TRBV28 and TRBJ1-2; 12 positions match TRBD1. Germline loops: CDR1 MDHEN, CDR2 SYDVKM. The CDR3 is 17 amino acids. Trimming cost V 5 bases and J 2 bases; bases outside gene matches: 9. DNA of the CDR3: TGTGCCAGCAGTGTTACCGGGACAGGGGGCGGAAACTATGGCTACACCTTC. Amino acids: CASSVTGTGGGNYGYTF.

The rearrangement uses TRBV18 and TRBJ2-3; a weak D match, TRBD1 (6 bases). The ends were cut back, 5 bases at V and 4 bases at J, with 13 bases in the middle. The length of the CDR3 is 14 residues. Per the germline V gene, CDR1 is KGHSH and CDR2 is LQKENI. DNA of the CDR3: TGTGCCAGCTCAACGTCTAACAGGGCAGATACGCAGTATTTT. As protein: CASSTSNRADTQYF.

The rearrangement joins TRBV18 to TRBJ2-1; D remains unclear. Trimming took 6 bases from V and 3 from J, leaving 12 bases between them. This CDR3 comprises 14 residues. Germline CDR1 is KGHSH and CDR2 is LQKENI. The CDR3 spells CASSRYDRYNEQFF. CDR3 DNA sequence: TGTGCCAGCTCCCGGTACGACCGCTACAATGAGCAGTTCTTC.

This clone was observed a few times. This rearrangement joins TRBV5-1 to TRBJ1-2; 9 positions agree with TRBD1. The CDR3 is 14 residues long. CDR1 and CDR2 (germline): SGHRS, YFSETQ. The J segment lost 6 bases and the V segment lost 1 base, leaving 4 bases of the junction unmatched. The CDR3 is CASSLTTGGHGYTF. The DNA for the CDR3 is TGCGCCAGCAGCTTGACGACAGGGGGACATGGCTACACCTTC.

The genes are TRBV30 and TRBJ1-5, with D unresolved. The CDR3 loop spans 15 amino acids. V gave up 0 bases and J gave up 1 base, with 10 bases separating them. Germline lookup yields CDR1 GTSNPN and CDR2 SVGIG (reference sequence). This CDR3 reads CAWSVSDRSNQPQHF. In DNA form, the CDR3 reads TGTGCCTGGAGTGTGAGTGATCGGAGCAATCAGCCCCAGCATTTT.

This chain uses TRBV28 with TRBJ1-5, with D possibly matching TRBD1 (6 bases). The CDR3 length is 15 residues. The V and J ends lost 4 bases and 7 bases respectively, with 17 bases between them. The germline V gene has CDR1 MDHEN and CDR2 SYDVKM. This CDR3 reads CASSSAGDPGQPQHF. In DNA, the CDR3 is TGTGCCAGCAGTTCGGCAGGGGACCCCGGGCAGCCCCAGCATTTT.

This clone was observed a handful of times. The V gene is TRBV15, the J gene TRBJ1-2; D ambiguous. The V gene lost 0 bases and the J gene lost 8 bases, with 13 bases spanning the gap. The CDR3 length is 14 residues. Germline V lookup: CDR1 LNHNV, CDR2 YYDKDF (reference sequence). The CDR3 here is CATSRDLAKGGYTF. CDR3 nucleotides: TGTGCCACCAGCAGAGATTTGGCCAAAGGCGGCTACACCTTC.

This clone was seen a single time. This chain connects TRBV6-5 to TRBJ2-7; D unresolved. Germline values: CDR1 MNHEY, CDR2 SVGAGI. Trimming stripped 9 bases from V and 5 bases from J, with 2 bases between. The CDR3 has 8 residues. CDR3 sequence: CARNEQYF. CDR3 sequence (DNA): TGTGCCAGAAACGAGCAGTACTTC.

The genes are TRBV5-1 and TRBJ2-2, with 9 bases identical to TRBD2. The V gene end was trimmed by 0 bases and the J gene end by 2 bases; junction bases not matched to a gene: 5. Germline V gives CDR1 SGHRS, CDR2 YFSETQ. This CDR3 comprises 17 residues. The CDR3 loop reads CASSLGTSGFNTGELFF. The CDR3 nucleotides read TGCGCCAGCAGCTTGGGTACTAGCGGGTTCAACACCGGGGAGCTGTTTTTT.